The rows below give T cell receptor beta chains drawn from one sample of a study of siplizumab effects on memory and regulatory T cells. The method was immunoSEQ multiplex PCR; TCRdb's version includes in-frame clones alone and lacks a portion of them. This table has tens of thousands of clones, about 89% appearing once. Source material: CD8+ T cells sorted from blood. These receptors originate from a human donor in good health. The CDR3 runs from the conserved cysteine through the conserved F or W. The D gene is left open where the match is weak. Not all rows give a size; the values are once, few, many and, for expanded clones, a class.

clone size,V gene,CDR3 length,D gene,J gene,CDR3 DNA,CDR3 protein
-,TRBV6-1,15,TRBD1,TRBJ1-5,TGTGCCAGCAGTGAAGCGGGGACAGGGGCCTTCGCCCAGCATTTT,CASSEAGTGAFAQHF
-,TRBV5-4,14,-,TRBJ2-7,TGTGCCAGCAGCTTAGGGACGCTCTCCTACGAGCAGTACTTC,CASSLGTLSYEQYF
-,TRBV7-8,16,-,TRBJ2-7,TGTGCCAGCAGCTTAGTAGGGGTGGCGGCCTCCTACGAGCAGTACTTC,CASSLVGVAASYEQYF
once,TRBV6-1,15,-,TRBJ2-7,TGTGCCAGCAGTGAATTGGCCCCTGGCTCCTACGAGCAGTACTTC,CASSELAPGSYEQYF
few,TRBV4-1,13,-,TRBJ2-2,TGCGCCAGCAGCCAATGGGCATCCGGGGAACTGTTTTTT,CASSQWASGELFF
-,TRBV9,18,-,TRBJ1-4,TGTGCCAGCAGCGTAGGGGAATTCGGGGAAACAACTAATGAAAAACTGTTTTTT,CASSVGEFGETTNEKLFF
few,TRBV29-1,13,-,TRBJ1-2,TGCAGCGCCCGAGCACAGGGTGGCTATGGCTACACCTTC,CSARAQGGYGYTF
-,TRBV5-1,16,-,TRBJ2-1,TGCGCCAGCAGCTGGTCTAACGGGGGCCTCTCGAATGAGCAGTTCTTC,CASSWSNGGLSNEQFF
-,TRBV27,14,-,TRBJ1-2,TGTGCCAGCAGTTTATCGCCAGGGGATTATGGCTACACCTTC,CASSLSPGDYGYTF
once,TRBV27,14,-,TRBJ1-1,TGTGCCAGCAGTTTATCAAATGGGAACACTGAAGCTTTCTTT,CASSLSNGNTEAFF
-,TRBV27,13,TRBD1,TRBJ2-7,TGTGCCAGCAGTTACAGGGGCCAGTACGAGCAGTACTTC,CASSYRGQYEQYF
many,TRBV4-1,18,TRBD1,TRBJ1-5,TGCGCCAGCAGCCAACTCCTGGACAGGGGACGCGGCAATCAGCCCCAGCATTTT,CASSQLLDRGRGNQPQHF
-,TRBV7-9,14,-,TRBJ2-4,TGTGCCAGCAGCCCAGGGATAGCCAAAAACATTCAGTACTTC,CASSPGIAKNIQYF
-,TRBV4-1,13,TRBD1,TRBJ1-2,TGCGCCAGCAGCTTCGGACAGGGGTCGAACTACACCTTC,CASSFGQGSNYTF
-,TRBV27,13,-,TRBJ2-7,TGTGCCAGCAGTATAAGAACCGGCTACGAGCAGTACTTC,CASSIRTGYEQYF
-,TRBV9,15,-,TRBJ1-2,TGTGCCAGCAGCGTAGCTAAATGGGGGAGTGGAGGCTACACCTTC,CASSVAKWGSGGYTF
-,TRBV6-5,14,TRBD1,TRBJ2-7,TGTGCCAGCAGCCGTACGACAGGGGCTCGCGAGCAGTACTTC,CASSRTTGAREQYF
-,TRBV27,14,-,TRBJ1-1,TGTGCCAGCAGTTTATCGTTTATTGGAACTGAAGCTTTCTTT,CASSLSFIGTEAFF
-,TRBV4-1,14,-,TRBJ1-1,TGCGCCAGCAGCCAGGTCCTCATGAACACTGAAGCTTTCTTT,CASSQVLMNTEAFF
-,TRBV15,14,-,TRBJ1-1,TGTGCCACCAGCAGAGACGCCATGAACACTGAAGCTTTCTTT,CATSRDAMNTEAFF
-,TRBV9,15,-,TRBJ1-2,TGTGCCAGCAGCATAGGGACCGCGGACTTTTATGGCTACACCTTC,CASSIGTADFYGYTF
-,TRBV29-1,14,-,TRBJ2-1,TGCAGCGTTGCCCCAGGAAGGGGCTACAATGAGCAGTTCTTC,CSVAPGRGYNEQFF
-,TRBV10-2,13,-,TRBJ2-1,TGCGCCAGCAGTGAAGTGTCCCGCAATGAGCAGTTCTTC,CASSEVSRNEQFF
-,TRBV13,13,-,TRBJ1-6,TGTGCCAGCAGCGAAGAGGGGAAAAAACCCCTCCACTTT,CASSEEGKKPLHF
-,TRBV27,13,-,TRBJ2-7,TGTGCCAGCAGTTTAGGGGCAAACTACGAGCAGTACTTC,CASSLGANYEQYF
-,TRBV4-1,17,-,TRBJ1-5,TGCGCCAGCAGCCAAGAAGTCGTCGAACGGGGCAATCAGCCCCAGCATTTT,CASSQEVVERGNQPQHF